One and the same sample provided the 21 T cell receptor beta chains below, sequenced in a study of Siglec-9 on CD8 T cells in melanoma. The table came from immunoSEQ multiplex PCR; TCRdb's copy has only in-frame clones and leaves some out. Of roughly 35,000 clones listed, around 81% were seen once; the top ten hold approximately 2%. The sequencing sample was made of Siglec-9- CD8+ T cells sorted from blood. These receptors were obtained from a human donor in good health.

CDR3 protein: CASSLQGPPSEQFF. CDR3 bases: TGTGCCAGCAGTTTACAGGGGCCTCCGAGTGAGCAGTTCTTC. V usage is TRBV6-5 and J usage is TRBJ2-1; 7 positions agree with TRBD1. CDR1 and CDR2 from the germline V gene are MNHEY and SVGAGI. The CDR3 loop spans 14 amino acids. V gave up 4 bases and J gave up 9 bases; unmatched junction bases: 9.

This chain connects TRBV29-1 to TRBJ2-5; D unclear. This CDR3 has 13 residues. The germline V gene encodes CDR1 SQVTM and CDR2 ANQGSEA. V shed 0 bases and J shed 4 bases, with 9 bases lying between them. Here the CDR3 reads CSVEDKGGETQYF. The CDR3 nucleotides are TGCAGCGTTGAAGATAAGGGTGGAGAGACCCAGTACTTC.

This clone has more than one count but fewer than ten. The same CDR3 is also encoded by other DNA sequences in this sample. The J gene is TRBJ1-2, the V gene TRBV7-9, with D perhaps matching TRBD1 (6 bases). Germline V lookup: CDR1 SEHNR, CDR2 FQNEAQ (reference sequence). The CDR3 has 15 residues. Trimming pared 1 base from V and 3 bases from J, leaving 12 bases between. The chain's CDR3 is CASSLGQATYYGYTF. The CDR3, as DNA: TGTGCCAGCAGCTTAGGACAGGCTACTTACTATGGCTACACCTTC.

The V gene is TRBV4-1, the J gene TRBJ1-1; the D is unclear. Trimming removed 4 bases at V and 11 bases at J, with 20 bases between. CDR1 and CDR2 from the germline V gene are MGHRA and YSYEKL. CDR3 size: 14 residues. CDR3 bases: TGCGCCAGCAGCCGTCCTCGGGAGCCGGCCTCCGCTTTCTTT. Translation gives CASSRPREPASAFF.

This chain connects TRBV7-9 to TRBJ1-2, with D tentatively TRBD1 (6 bases). This CDR3 has 13 amino acids. Germline V gene sequence: CDR1 SEHNR, CDR2 FQNEAQ (reference sequence). Trimming pared 5 bases from V and 5 bases from J, leaving 12 bases between. CDR3 sequence reads: CASSLGGQYGYTF. In DNA form, the CDR3 reads TGTGCCAGCAGCCTGGGGGGGCAGTATGGCTACACCTTC.

CDR3 amino acids: CASSQEGRNTGELFF. The CDR3 DNA reads as TGCGCCAGCAGCCAAGAGGGGCGGAACACCGGGGAGCTGTTTTTT. The chain is built from TRBV4-1 and TRBJ2-2; D might be TRBD1 (5 bases). The V and J ends lost 0 bases and 1 base respectively, with 6 bases between them. CDR3 size: 15 residues. The germline gives CDR1 MGHRA, CDR2 YSYEKL.

V gene TRBV11-1 combines with J gene TRBJ2-7, with D unclear. This CDR3 contains 13 residues. In germline, CDR1 is SGHAT, CDR2 FQDESV (reference sequence). V was trimmed by 0 bases and J by 1 base, leaving 4 bases between them. The chain's CDR3 is CASSLAGSYEQYF. The CDR3 coding sequence is TGTGCCAGCAGCTTAGCTGGGTCCTACGAGCAGTACTTC. Supplemented by reference TRBV11-1 and TRBJ2-7, the full variable domain reads EAEVAQSPRYKITEKSQAVAFWCDPISGHATLYWYRQILGQGPELLVQFQDESVVDDSQLPKDRFSAERLKGVDSTLKIQPAELGDSAMYLCASSLAGSYEQYFGPGTRLTVT.

This chain links TRBV28 with TRBJ2-7; D is perhaps TRBD1 (5 bases). Germline lookup yields CDR1 MDHEN and CDR2 SYDVKM. V was trimmed by 3 bases and J by 5 bases, leaving 11 bases between them. The CDR3 loop spans 13 amino acids. CDR3 protein: CASSFPGNDEQYF. In nucleotides, the CDR3 is TGTGCCAGCAGTTTCCCAGGGAACGACGAGCAGTACTTC.

Concerning this clone itself: Its ends do not fully match the called genes, so a read error is possible. The chain employs TRBV7-7 and TRBJ2-5; 10 nucleotides match TRBD1. Germline V gives CDR1 SSHAT, CDR2 FNYEAQ (reference sequence). The CDR3 totals 15 residues. For the CDR3, the DNA is TGTGCTAGCAGCTTGACAGGGGGCGATGAGGAGACCCAGTACTTC. Protein: CASSLTGGDEETQYF.

The V and J genes are TRBV5-4 and TRBJ1-1; 7 bases align to TRBD1. Germline V lookup: CDR1 SGHNT, CDR2 YYREEE (reference sequence). Germline trimming cut 4 bases from V and 0 bases from J; bases unmatched to any gene: 3. The CDR3 is 14 residues long. CDR3 protein: CASSKTGLNTEAFF. Written as DNA, the CDR3 is TGTGCCAGCAGCAAGACAGGGTTGAACACTGAAGCTTTCTTT.

The V and J genes are TRBV27 and TRBJ2-2; 12 bases map to TRBD2. Trimming at V came to 3 bases and at J to 1 base, leaving 3 bases not matched to a gene. Germline-derived CDR1 and CDR2 are MNHEY and SMNVEV (reference sequence). This CDR3 comprises 17 residues. DNA for the CDR3: TGTGCCAGCAGTTTTTCACTAGCGGGAGGGAACACCGGGGAGCTGTTTTTT. It yields the protein CASSFSLAGGNTGELFF.

The chain links TRBV13 to TRBJ2-1; 11 bases line up with TRBD2. The CDR3 extends over 17 amino acids. CDR1 PRHDT and CDR2 FYEKMQ come from the germline V gene (reference sequence). The trim removed 2 bases at V and 3 bases at J, leaving 6 bases unmatched. In nucleotides, the CDR3 is TGTGCCAGCAGCTTATTGGGAGGACTAGCGGGCTACAATGAGCAGTTCTTC. Protein sequence: CASSLLGGLAGYNEQFF.

The chain joins TRBV9 to TRBJ2-7; D may be TRBD1 (6 bases). V lost 2 bases and J lost 0, with 12 bases in between. The CDR3 consists of 15 residues. CDR1 and CDR2 (germline): SGDLS, YYNGEE. This CDR3 reads CASSVTGSHSYEQYF. Written as DNA, the CDR3 is TGTGCCAGCAGCGTTACAGGGTCCCACTCCTACGAGCAGTACTTC.

The chain uses TRBV29-1 and TRBJ2-7; a weak D match, TRBD2 (6 bases). The CDR3 is 13 amino acids. Trimming pared 4 bases from V and 5 bases from J, leaving 15 bases between. In germline, CDR1 is SQVTM, CDR2 ANQGSEA. CDR3 in DNA: TGCAGCGTTGGTCTGGCGGGGAGGCACGAGCAGTACTTC. Amino acid sequence: CSVGLAGRHEQYF.

V usage is TRBV2 and J usage is TRBJ1-2; unclear D gene. Trimming took off 9 bases at V and 4 bases at J, with 18 bases between the two ends. Germline loops: CDR1 SNHLY, CDR2 FYNNEI. The length of the CDR3 is 14 residues. CDR3 sequence: CARLPQSPSYGYTF. CDR3 sequence (DNA): TGTGCCAGACTTCCACAGAGCCCCTCCTATGGCTACACCTTC. Supplemented by reference TRBV2 and TRBJ1-2, the full variable domain reads EPEVTQTPSHQVTQMGQEVILRCVPISNHLYFYWYRQILGQKVEFLVSFYNNEISEKSEIFDDQFSVERPDGSNFTLKIRSTKLEDSAMYFCARLPQSPSYGYTFGSGTRLTVV.

This clone is a singleton in its sample. This chain uses TRBV27 with TRBJ2-2, with 13 nucleotides matching TRBD2. V lost 5 bases and J lost 0; bases outside the gene matches: 6. The CDR3 contains 18 residues. Germline V gene lookup returns CDR1 MNHEY and CDR2 SMNVEV (reference sequence). The CDR3 loop is CASSDGTSGTSNTGELFF. CDR3 nucleotide sequence: TGTGCCAGCAGTGACGGGACTAGCGGGACCTCGAACACCGGGGAGCTGTTTTTT.

The chain uses TRBV30 and TRBJ2-7; the match to TRBD2 covers 7 bases. The germline gives CDR1 GTSNPN, CDR2 SVGIG (reference sequence). Trimming removed 0 bases from V and 5 bases from J; junction bases left unmatched: 10. The CDR3 covers 15 residues. Written as DNA, the CDR3 is TGTGCCTGGAGTGTACTGGGGGGGTATAACGACGAGCAGTACTTC. Amino acids: CAWSVLGGYNDEQYF. The variable domain in full, completed from reference TRBV30 and TRBJ2-7, reads SQTIHQWPATLVQPVGSPLSLECTVEGTSNPNLYWYRQAAGRGLQLLFYSVGIGQISSEVPQNLSASRPQDRQFILSSKKLLLSDSGFYLCAWSVLGGYNDEQYFGPGTRLTVT.

This clone has a single count. The rearrangement joins TRBV19 to TRBJ1-6; 10 bases match TRBD1. Unmatched junction bases numbered 1, after V lost 1 base and J lost 7 bases. Germline V CDR1 and CDR2: LNHDA, SQIVND (reference sequence). The CDR3 runs to 15 residues. The CDR3 sequence is CASSIGDRGNSPLHF. The CDR3 region has the DNA TGTGCCAGTAGTATAGGGGACAGGGGAAATTCACCCCTCCACTTT.

This rearrangement joins TRBV5-6 to TRBJ1-2; 10 positions match TRBD1. V trimming: 3 bases; J trimming: 4 bases; junction bases outside the gene matches: 3. Germline V gives CDR1 SGHDT, CDR2 YYEEEE. CDR3 size: 14 residues. Here the CDR3 reads CASSSGTGAYGYTF. DNA of the CDR3: TGTGCCAGCAGCTCAGGGACAGGGGCCTATGGCTACACCTTC.

Only one count was recorded for this clone. This chain uses TRBV11-2 with TRBJ1-4; D uncertain. V lost 6 bases and J lost 6, with 11 bases in between. Germline V CDR1 and CDR2: SGHAT, FQNNGV. The CDR3 length is 13 residues. The CDR3 region has the DNA TGTGCCAGCAGGCCGAGCGGGGATGAAAAACTGTTTTTT. Protein sequence: CASRPSGDEKLFF. The full variable domain, completed using reference TRBV11-2 and TRBJ1-4, is EAGVAQSPRYKIIEKRQSVAFWCNPISGHATLYWYQQILGQGPKLLIQFQNNGVVDDSQLPKDRFSAERLKGVDSTLKIQPAKLEDSAVYLCASRPSGDEKLFFGSGTQLSVL.

The chain carries TRBV6-1 and TRBJ2-2, with 9 nucleotides matching TRBD1. The CDR3 sequence is 15 residues long. With V trimmed by 1 base and J by 3 bases, 0 bases remained unmatched. CDR1 is MNHNS, CDR2 SASEGT, per germline. The CDR3 reads CASSEGTGDTGELFF. In DNA, the CDR3 is TGTGCCAGCAGTGAAGGGACAGGGGACACCGGGGAGCTGTTTTTT.